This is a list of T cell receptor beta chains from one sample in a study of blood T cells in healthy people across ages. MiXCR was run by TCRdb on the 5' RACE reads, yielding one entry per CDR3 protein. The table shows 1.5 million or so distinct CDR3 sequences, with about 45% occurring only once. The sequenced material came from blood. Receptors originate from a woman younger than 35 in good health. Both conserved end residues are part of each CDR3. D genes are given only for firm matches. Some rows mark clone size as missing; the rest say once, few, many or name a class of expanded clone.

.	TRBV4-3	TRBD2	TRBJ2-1	TGCGCCAGCAGCCGATCCGGGACTACCGGCAATGAGCAGTTCTTC	CASSRSGTTGNEQFF
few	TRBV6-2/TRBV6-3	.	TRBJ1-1	TGTGCCAGCAGTTATACGGTCGGGACTGAAGCTTTCTTT	CASSYTVGTEAFF
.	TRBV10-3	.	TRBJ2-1	TGTGCCATCAGTGAGCCAGAAGGGGGCTCCTACAATGAGCAGTTCTTC	CAISEPEGGSYNEQFF
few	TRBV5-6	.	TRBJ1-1	TGTGCCAGCAGCTTTGAGCCCGTGCCAATTGGGGAAGCTTTCTTT	CASSFEPVPIGEAFF
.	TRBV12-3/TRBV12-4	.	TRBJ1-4	TGTGCCAGCAGTTCGGGACATGAAAAACTGTTTTTT	CASSSGHEKLFF
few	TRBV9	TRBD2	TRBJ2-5	TGTGCCAGCAGCCCCCACGGACTAGTCGGTGGGGAGACCCAGTACTTC	CASSPHGLVGGETQYF
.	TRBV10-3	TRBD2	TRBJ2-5	TGTGCCATCAGTGACCCAGCGGGGGGGCAAGAGACCCAGTACTTC	CAISDPAGGQETQYF
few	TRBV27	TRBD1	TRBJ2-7	TGTGCCAGCAGCTTGGGTCCCGGGACAGCCTACGAGCAGTACTTC	CASSLGPGTAYEQYF
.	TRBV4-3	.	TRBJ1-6	TGCGCCAGCAGCCAAGCCCGGGATTCACCCCTCCACTTT	CASSQARDSPLHF
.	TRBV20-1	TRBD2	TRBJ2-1	TGCAGTGCTAGAGCCGCTAGCGGGGGGGAATACAATGAGCAGTTCTTC	CSARAASGGEYNEQFF
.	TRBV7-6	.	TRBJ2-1	TGTGCCAGCAGCTTAGGATTGGTGGACAGGAGGGACAATGAGCAGTTCTTC	CASSLGLVDRRDNEQFF